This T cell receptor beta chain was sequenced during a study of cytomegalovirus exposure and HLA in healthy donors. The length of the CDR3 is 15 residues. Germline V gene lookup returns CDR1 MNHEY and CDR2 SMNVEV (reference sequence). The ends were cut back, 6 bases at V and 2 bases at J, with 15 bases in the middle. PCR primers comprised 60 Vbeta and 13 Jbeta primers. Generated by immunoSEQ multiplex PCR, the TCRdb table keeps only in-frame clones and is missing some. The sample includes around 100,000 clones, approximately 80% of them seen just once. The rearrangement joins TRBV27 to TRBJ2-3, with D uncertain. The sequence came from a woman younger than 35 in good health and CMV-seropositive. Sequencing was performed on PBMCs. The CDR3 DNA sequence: TGTGCCAGCAGCTCCCTAACTTTATCCACAGATACGCAGTATTTT. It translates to CASSSLTLSTDTQYF.